The TCR beta chain described here comes from a study of shared clonotypes between healthy human individuals. Study conclusions and caveats: Tissue TCR repertoires likely differ from these blood-only repertoires. Generation probabilities of non-shared clonotypes were lower (relative to those shared by all four donors).

Sorted subsets were amplified in replicate PCRs using approximately 200 ng DNA, 30,000 to 35,000 T cell genomes. Some clones are missing from TCRdb's copy, which holds only in-frame ones; the method was immunoSEQ multiplex PCR. The table shows nearly 2 million clones, with about 95% occurring only once. To note about this clone: As yet, its antigen is unknown.

The CDR3 is 16 residues long. V trimming: 4 bases; J trimming: 2 bases; junction bases outside the gene matches: 7. The germline V gene encodes CDR1 MGHRA and CDR2 YSYEKL. Cells designated naive CD8 were CD45RO-negative and were positively selected for CCR7, with terminally differentiated effector memory CD45RA+ cells excluded. Sequencing was performed on naive CD8+ T cells sorted from blood. V is TRBV4-1 and J is TRBJ2-3, with TRBD2 identical over 9 bases. This TCR was sampled from a man between 18 and 35 years old in good health. The CDR3 reads CASSPGVAGATDTQYF. The CDR3 DNA is TGCGCCAGCAGCCCAGGGGTAGCGGGAGCCACAGATACGCAGTATTTT.